Sequencing of this T cell receptor beta chain was carried out in a study of OX40 agonist ivuxolimab in advanced cancers. Measured with immunoSEQ multiplex PCR; TCRdb has only the in-frame clones, and not every one. The table lists more than 75,000 clones, around four fifths of them singletons. Details on this clone: Its antigen remains unknown.

Collection of blood occurred at baseline, at cycle 4 day 1, and at cycle 7 day 1. The CDR3 contains 17 residues. V lost 3 bases, J lost 1 base, and 18 bases lay in between. Germline CDR1 and CDR2: SGHDT and YYEEEE. Whole-study findings and limits: Partial responders dosed at 0.1-3.0 mg/kg displayed clonal expansion ranking among the lowest.

The chain couples TRBV5-6 to TRBJ2-3; D is perhaps TRBD1 (6 bases). The source material was CD4+ or CD8+ T cells sorted from blood, sampled in a trial of the OX40 agonist ivuxolimab. This clonotype was sampled from an adult with an advanced solid tumor such as melanoma, head and neck, liver or kidney cancer. The CDR3 nucleotides are TGTGCCAGCAGCTCATCTACGGACAGCCAGGGCACAGATACGCAGTATTTT. Translating gives CASSSSTDSQGTDTQYF.